A selection of T cell receptor beta chains follows, all from one sample in a study of T cells in Graves' hyperthyroidism and ophthalmopathy. TCRdb re-called the multiplex PCR reads with MiXCR, one entry per CDR3 protein. Counted here are more than 300,000 distinct CDR3 sequences, roughly 15% occurring once; the ten biggest clones make up about 19%. What was sequenced was blood. These receptors were obtained from a woman aged 25-40 years with Graves' ophthalmopathy. Both conserved end residues are part of each CDR3. The D gene is left open where the match is weak. Rows may omit the clone size; those that give it use once, few, many or a size class.

j_call,clone_size,v_call,d_call,cdr3_aa,cdr3_nt
TRBJ1-1,many,TRBV20-1,TRBD1,CSAVQGVAEAFF,TGCAGTGCTGTACAGGGGGTTGCTGAAGCTTTCTTT
TRBJ2-7,many,TRBV19,-,CASSIGVSIDSYEQYF,TGTGCCAGTAGTATAGGGGTTAGCATCGACTCCTACGAGCAGTACTTC
TRBJ2-5,-,TRBV20-1,TRBD2,CSARGLTSGGIGETQYF,TGCAGTGCTAGAGGGTTGACTAGCGGGGGGATCGGTGAGACCCAGTACTTC
TRBJ2-6,few,TRBV12-3/TRBV12-4,-,CASTRKRTVILSGANVLTF,TGTGCCAGCACGAGAAAGCGGACGGTAATTCTCTCTGGGGCCAACGTCCTGACTTTC
TRBJ1-2,-,TRBV20-1,-,CSASYLGGYTF,TGCAGTGCTAGTTACTTGGGGGGCTACACCTTC
TRBJ2-2,once,TRBV7-3,TRBD2,CASSLTSGGSNTGELFF,TGTGCCAGCAGCCTTACAAGCGGGGGGTCGAACACCGGGGAGCTGTTTTTT
TRBJ1-5,many,TRBV7-2,-,CASSLDRASNQPQHF,TGTGCCAGCAGCTTAGACAGGGCGAGCAATCAGCCCCAGCATTTT
TRBJ2-7,many,TRBV7-7,-,CASSLAPGGSYEQYF,TGTGCTAGCAGCTTGGCCCCCGGCGGCTCCTACGAGCAGTACTTC
TRBJ2-5,many,TRBV6-2/TRBV6-3,TRBD2,CASRVAGNQETQYF,TGTGCCAGCAGAGTAGCGGGGAACCAAGAGACCCAGTACTTC
TRBJ2-3,many,TRBV10-3,TRBD2,CAISDQTSGDVNTQYF,TGTGCCATCAGTGACCAGACTAGCGGGGATGTAAATACGCAGTATTTT
TRBJ1-3,many,TRBV2,TRBD1,CASGQAISGNTIYF,TGTGCCAGCGGACAGGCGATCTCTGGAAACACCATATATTTT
TRBJ2-7,few,TRBV19,-,CATKSGKSYEQYF,TGTGCCACCAAGAGCGGTAAATCCTACGAGCAGTACTTC
TRBJ2-2,many,TRBV29-1,TRBD2,CSVVAGGTTGELFF,TGCAGCGTGGTAGCGGGGGGCACCACCGGGGAGCTGTTTTTT
TRBJ1-2,many,TRBV12-5,-,CASGLVPTHGPKTNYGYTF,TGTGCTAGTGGTTTGGTACCCACGCACGGACCTAAAACTAACTATGGCTACACCTTC